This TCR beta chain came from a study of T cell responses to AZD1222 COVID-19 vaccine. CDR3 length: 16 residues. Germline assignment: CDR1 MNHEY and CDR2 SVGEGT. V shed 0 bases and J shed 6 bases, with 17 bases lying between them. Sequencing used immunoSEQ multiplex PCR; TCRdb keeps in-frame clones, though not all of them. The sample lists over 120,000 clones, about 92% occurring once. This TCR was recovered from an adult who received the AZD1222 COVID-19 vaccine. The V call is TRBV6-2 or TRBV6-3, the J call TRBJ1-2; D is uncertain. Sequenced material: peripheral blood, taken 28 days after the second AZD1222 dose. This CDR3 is CASSYSEGAPPDGYTF. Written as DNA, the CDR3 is TGTGCCAGCAGTTACTCGGAGGGTGCACCCCCGGATGGCTACACCTTC.